A selection of T cell receptor beta chains follows, all from one sample in a study of T cell responses to AZD1222 COVID-19 vaccine. Only in-frame clones appear in the TCRdb table, and some are missing; sequencing was by immunoSEQ multiplex PCR. The top ten clones hold about 28% of a sample with 100,000 to 150,000 clones, approximately 82% of them seen once. The sample here was peripheral blood, taken 28 days after the second AZD1222 dose. All receptors come from an adult who received the AZD1222 COVID-19 vaccine. Both conserved end residues are part of each CDR3. Each record gives: D gene, CDR3 length, clone size, V gene, J gene, CDR3 DNA, CDR3 protein. The D gene is left open where the match is weak. Where a row states a size, it is once, few, many or the class of an expanded clone; other rows omit it.

NA	13	few	TRBV10-2	TRBJ1-5	TGCGCCAGCTCTCCGGACGAACGTCAGCCCCAGCATTTT	CASSPDERQPQHF
NA	13	once	TRBV7-2	TRBJ2-3	TGTGCCAGCAGCTTAGCCAGAACAGATACGCAGTATTTT	CASSLARTDTQYF
NA	12	NA	TRBV9	TRBJ1-1	TGTGCCAGCAGCGTAGGTGGCACTGAAGCTTTCTTT	CASSVGGTEAFF
TRBD1	15	NA	TRBV18	TRBJ1-2	TGTGCCAGCTCACCACAACACAGGGGGCCCTATGGCTACACCTTC	CASSPQHRGPYGYTF
NA	18	few	TRBV3-1/TRBV3-2	TRBJ1-1	TGTGCCAGCAGCCCTCATCGAGGGGCTTGGGTTCCCAAAACTGGAGCTTTCTTT	CASSPHRGAWVPKTGAFF
NA	17	NA	TRBV6-2/TRBV6-3	TRBJ2-7	TGTGCCAGCAGTTACTCGAGGGGCCGCGGGGTTCCCTACGAGCAGTACTTC	CASSYSRGRGVPYEQYF
NA	14	NA	TRBV28	TRBJ1-1	TGTGCCAGCAGTTTACATCGGCGGAACACTGAAGCTTTCTTT	CASSLHRRNTEAFF
TRBD1	15	NA	TRBV15	TRBJ2-7	TGTGCCACCAGCAGAGGGGGACAGGGGGCGAACGAGCAGTACTTC	CATSRGGQGANEQYF
NA	15	NA	TRBV19	TRBJ2-6	TGTGCCAGTAGTATTGAGGGTTCCGGGGCCAACGTCCTGACTTTC	CASSIEGSGANVLTF
TRBD2	16	few	TRBV7-2	TRBJ2-1	TGTGCCAGCAGCTTAGGAACGGCGGGGGGGCTGTCTGAGCAGTTCTTC	CASSLGTAGGLSEQFF
NA	13	NA	TRBV10-2	TRBJ1-5	TGCGCCAGCAGTGAGTTGGGGGGGCAGCCCCAGCATTTT	CASSELGGQPQHF
TRBD1	12	NA	TRBV12-3/TRBV12-4	TRBJ1-2	TGTGCCAGCAGTCTACGACAGGGAGGCTACACCTTC	CASSLRQGGYTF
NA	13	few	TRBV12-3/TRBV12-4	TRBJ2-3	TGTGCCAGCAGTTTCCCCGGGGCGCCCACGCAGTATTTT	CASSFPGAPTQYF
NA	13	NA	TRBV6-2/TRBV6-3	TRBJ1-2	TGTGCCAGCAGTTACGACAGGAGGGACGGCTACACCTTC	CASSYDRRDGYTF
NA	16	NA	TRBV7-2	TRBJ2-1	TGTGCCAGCACCCCCCTCAGGGTGGGGCACTACAATGAGCAGTTCTTC	CASTPLRVGHYNEQFF
NA	12	NA	TRBV29-1	TRBJ1-1	TGCAGCGTTGAAGATCCAGCCACTGAAGCTTTCTTT	CSVEDPATEAFF
NA	15	NA	TRBV7-3	TRBJ1-3	TGTGCCAGCAGCTTAAGGGGGGCCTCTGGAAACACCATATATTTT	CASSLRGASGNTIYF
TRBD2	16	NA	TRBV11-2	TRBJ2-2	TGTGCCAGCAGCTTAGTGAGCGCTAGCGGGGGCGGGGAGCTGTTTTTT	CASSLVSASGGGELFF
NA	18	NA	TRBV5-1	TRBJ1-1	TGCGCCAGCAGCTTGCATTACGCAAAGGGGACCATGAACACTGAAGCTTTCTTT	CASSLHYAKGTMNTEAFF
NA	14	NA	TRBV7-3	TRBJ2-2	TGTGCCAGCAGCTCCGGGCCACGGGCCGGGGAGCTGTTTTTT	CASSSGPRAGELFF
TRBD1	15	NA	TRBV7-6	TRBJ1-5	TGTGCCAGCAGCCGCGGGACAGGGTCAGGTCAGCCCCAGCATTTT	CASSRGTGSGQPQHF
NA	15	NA	TRBV6-5	TRBJ2-6	TGTGCCAGCAAGAAATGGGGCTCTGGGGCCAACGTCCTGACTTTC	CASKKWGSGANVLTF
TRBD1	14	NA	TRBV2	TRBJ1-6	TGTGCCAGCAGTGCCCGGGACAGTACATCACCCCTCCACTTT	CASSARDSTSPLHF
TRBD1	17	few	TRBV7-6	TRBJ1-3	TGTGCCAGCAGCTCGCGGCCGACAGGGGACTCTGGAAACACCATATATTTT	CASSSRPTGDSGNTIYF
NA	13	few	TRBV10-2	TRBJ1-1	TGCGCCAGCAGTGAGGACCTGAACACTGAAGCTTTCTTT	CASSEDLNTEAFF
NA	12	NA	TRBV10-3	TRBJ1-5	TGTGCCATCAGCCCTAACAATCAGCCCCAGCATTTT	CAISPNNQPQHF
TRBD2	13	NA	TRBV14	TRBJ2-7	TGTGCCAGCAGCCTGGGGGGGATCTACGAGCAGTACTTC	CASSLGGIYEQYF
NA	13	NA	TRBV13	TRBJ1-4	TGTGCCAGCAGCGCCTGGGGGAGTGGGAAACTGTTTTTT	CASSAWGSGKLFF
NA	14	NA	TRBV2	TRBJ1-5	TGTGCCAGCAAAGGCGGGACCTCCAATCAGCCCCAGCATTTT	CASKGGTSNQPQHF
NA	12	NA	TRBV28	TRBJ2-7	TGTGCCAGCAGTTTTTTATCATACGAGCAGTACTTC	CASSFLSYEQYF
NA	16	once	TRBV21-1	TRBJ1-1	TGTGCCAGCAGCAAAGAAGGGGACCGGAGAACCACTGAAGCTTTCTTT	CASSKEGDRRTTEAFF
NA	16	NA	TRBV4-3	TRBJ2-1	TGCGCCAGCAGCCGGGGTAGTCCCAGCTCCTACAATGAGCAGTTCTTC	CASSRGSPSSYNEQFF
NA	17	NA	TRBV28	TRBJ1-6	TGTGCCAGCAGTTTAGGTCCGTCAGGGGCCTATAATTCACCCCTCCACTTT	CASSLGPSGAYNSPLHF
NA	12	NA	TRBV12-3/TRBV12-4	TRBJ2-5	TGTGCCAGCAGTTTTGAGGGGGGACTACAGTACTTC	CASSFEGGLQYF
TRBD2	15	NA	TRBV29-1	TRBJ2-7	TGCAGCGTCAAAACTAGCGGGGGGGCGGTGCGCGAGCAGTACTTC	CSVKTSGGAVREQYF
TRBD1	15	NA	TRBV7-9	TRBJ1-2	TGTGCCAGCAGCTTCAATTTACAGGGGGCGGTTGGCTACACCTTC	CASSFNLQGAVGYTF
NA	13	NA	TRBV6-5	TRBJ1-1	TGTGCCAGCAGTCCTCGGGGATACACTGAAGCTTTCTTT	CASSPRGYTEAFF
NA	11	NA	TRBV11-3	TRBJ1-3	TGTGCCGGTTACAGGGATAACACCATATATTTT	CAGYRDNTIYF
NA	15	once	TRBV7-2	TRBJ1-5	TGTGCCAGCAGCTTAGAAAAGGGATGGAATCAGCCCCAGCATTTT	CASSLEKGWNQPQHF
NA	14	few	TRBV15	TRBJ2-2	TGTGCCACCGGGCCCCGGATGGGCACCGGGGAGCTGTTTTTT	CATGPRMGTGELFF
NA	13	NA	TRBV19	TRBJ2-7	TGTGCCAGTAGTATCTTCGCCGGCTACGAGCAGTACTTC	CASSIFAGYEQYF
TRBD2	14	NA	TRBV5-4	TRBJ2-1	TGTGCCAGCAGCCGGACTAGCGGCTACAATGAGCAGTTCTTC	CASSRTSGYNEQFF
NA	16	NA	TRBV4-2	TRBJ1-2	TGTGCCAGCAGCCAAATGGGACAACGAGCTAACTATGGCTACACCTTC	CASSQMGQRANYGYTF
NA	14	NA	TRBV6-5	TRBJ2-7	TGTGCCAGCAGGACGGGGACCGGACGGAACGAGCAGTACTTC	CASRTGTGRNEQYF
TRBD1	16	NA	TRBV4-3	TRBJ1-5	TGCGCCAGCAGCCAAGATGTCCAGGGGGTTGGCCAGCCCCAGCATTTT	CASSQDVQGVGQPQHF
TRBD2	18	NA	TRBV4-3	TRBJ2-7	TGCGCCAGCAGCCTACATATCGGTGGGGGGGACGAACCGTACGAGCAGTACTTC	CASSLHIGGGDEPYEQYF
NA	14	NA	TRBV2	TRBJ2-3	TGTGCCAGCAGGTGGGCGGGGCCCACAGATACGCAGTATTTT	CASRWAGPTDTQYF
TRBD1	13	NA	TRBV11-2	TRBJ1-1	TGTGCCAGCAGTTCCCGACAGGGCACTGAAGCTTTCTTT	CASSSRQGTEAFF
NA	17	NA	TRBV28	TRBJ2-7	TGTGCCAGGAAACCGCTAGTACCGGGGCAGGGGCGGTGGGAGCAGTACTTC	CARKPLVPGQGRWEQYF
NA	13	NA	TRBV7-2	TRBJ1-2	TGTGCCAGCAGCTCCCAGGGGAGGGGTGGCTACACCTTC	CASSSQGRGGYTF
TRBD1	15	NA	TRBV15	TRBJ1-5	TGTGCCACCAGCACCCGACAGGGACGGATACAGCCCCAGCATTTT	CATSTRQGRIQPQHF